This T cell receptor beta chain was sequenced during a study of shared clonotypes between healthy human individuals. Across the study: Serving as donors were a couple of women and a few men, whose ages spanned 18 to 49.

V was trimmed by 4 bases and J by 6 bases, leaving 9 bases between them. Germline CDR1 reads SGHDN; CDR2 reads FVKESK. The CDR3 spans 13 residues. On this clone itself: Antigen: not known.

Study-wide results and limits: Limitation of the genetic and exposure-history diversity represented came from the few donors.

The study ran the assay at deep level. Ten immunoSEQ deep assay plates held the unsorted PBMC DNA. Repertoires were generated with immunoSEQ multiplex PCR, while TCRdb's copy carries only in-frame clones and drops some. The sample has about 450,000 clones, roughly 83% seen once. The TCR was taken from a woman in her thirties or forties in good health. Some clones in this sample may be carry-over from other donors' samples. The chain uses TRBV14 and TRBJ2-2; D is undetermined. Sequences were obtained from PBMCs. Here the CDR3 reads CASSRASAGELFF. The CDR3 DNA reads TGTGCCAGCAGCCGGGCAAGCGCCGGGGAGCTGTTTTTT.